This T cell receptor (beta chain) originates from a study of T cells in Graves' hyperthyroidism and ophthalmopathy. Study outcomes and limitations: The model anticipated ophthalmopathy a median about 7.1 months pre-onset. Blood held most thyroid clonotypes expanded above 0.001 frequency.

Germline values: CDR1 SGHAT, CDR2 FQNNGV. The V segment lost 4 bases and the J segment 6 bases; nucleotides outside the gene matches: 14. This CDR3 comprises 16 residues. This clonotype occurred many times. Its antigen is not identified. Clinical symptoms, serum thyroxine and TRAb, thyroid ultrasound and orbital computed tomography were used for the diagnoses. TCR beta CDR3 regions were amplified from RNA transcripts. The TCR CDR3 first-round RT-PCR relied on the HTBI primer set. TCRdb reprocessed the multiplex PCR reads via MiXCR and lists one record per CDR3 protein. This sample has about 700,000 distinct CDR3 sequences; around 15% occur once, and the top ten carry roughly 10%.

This TCR was sampled from a young woman with Graves' hyperthyroidism. The V call is TRBV11-2, the J call TRBJ2-7, with 8 bases lining up with TRBD2. The sample was blood. The CDR3 DNA is TGTGCCAGCAGCTCACACACCGGGAGGGCCCTCGGCGAGCAGTACTTC. Translating gives CASSSHTGRALGEQYF.